The rows below give T cell receptor beta chains drawn from one sample of a study of T cell clonotyping in hematopoietic cell transplantation. The assay was immunoSEQ multiplex PCR, and TCRdb's table has in-frame clones only and misses some. The repertoire includes about 13,000 clones, more than 80% of them detected once, and less than 1.5% sits in the top ten. The specimen sequenced was peripheral blood mononuclear cells. The origin of the receptors is a man younger than 40 in good health. Some clones in this sample may be carry-over from other donors' samples. CDR3s include the opening cysteine and the closing phenylalanine or tryptophan. D genes are given only for firm matches. Only some rows state a clone size, as once, few, many or a class for expanded clones.

TRBJ2-3 - TRBV29-1 - TGCAGCGGAGGGGGGCAGGGTCAGACAGATACGCAGTATTTT CSGGGQGQTDTQYF
TRBJ1-4 few TRBV7-8 TRBD1 TGTGCCAGCAGCTTAACTGCCAGACAGGGTGTTAATGAAAAACTGTTTTTT CASSLTARQGVNEKLFF
TRBJ1-4 - TRBV30 - TGTGCCTGGAAGGTGGGACTGTATAATGAAAAACTGTTTTTT CAWKVGLYNEKLFF
TRBJ2-7 - TRBV27 TRBD2 TGTGCCAGCAGAGGACTAGGTCGCAACGAGCAGTACTTC CASRGLGRNEQYF
TRBJ1-5 - TRBV10-3 - TGTGCCACCGGTCCCGGATGGGGATTTCAGCCCCAGCATTTT CATGPGWGFQPQHF
TRBJ1-3 - TRBV5-1 - TGCGCCAGCAGCTTGGGGTACAGGGCCTCTGGAAACACCATATATTTT CASSLGYRASGNTIYF
TRBJ2-7 - TRBV9 TRBD2 TGTGCCAGCAGCGTAGGGACTAGCGGATCCTACGAGCAGTACTTC CASSVGTSGSYEQYF
TRBJ1-2 - TRBV7-7 - TGTGCTAGCAGCTACAGGGTGGGTCGGTATGGCTACACCTTC CASSYRVGRYGYTF
TRBJ1-6 - TRBV5-1 - TGCGCCAGCAGCTACAGGACGGGCTATAATTCACCCCTCCACTTT CASSYRTGYNSPLHF
TRBJ1-4 - TRBV28 - TGTGCCAGCAGCCGATCAAACGAAAAACTGTTTTTT CASSRSNEKLFF
TRBJ1-2 - TRBV7-2 - TGTGCCAGCAGCCAGGTAGTTAGGGGCGCGTCTGGCTACACCTTC CASSQVVRGASGYTF
TRBJ2-3 - TRBV4-2 - TGTGCCAGCACTTCCTCCAGGGTGGGGGATACGCAGTATTTT CASTSSRVGDTQYF
TRBJ2-7 - TRBV27 TRBD2 TGTGCCAGCAGCAGACTAGCTGGTGAGCAGTACTTC CASSRLAGEQYF
TRBJ1-1 - TRBV11-2 - TGTGCCAGCAGCTTAAGACGGGGGCTGAACACTGAAGCTTTCTTT CASSLRRGLNTEAFF
TRBJ1-5 - TRBV2 - TGTGCCAGCAGGACGGGGTCGGGAGGCAATCAGCCCCAGCATTTT CASRTGSGGNQPQHF
TRBJ2-5 few TRBV21-1 - TGTGCCAGCAGCAAGGGTGACGGGGTCGGGGAGACCCAGTACTTC CASSKGDGVGETQYF
TRBJ2-6 - TRBV9 - TGTGCCAGCAGCTTGAGCATTGGGGCCAACGTCCTGACTTTC CASSLSIGANVLTF
TRBJ2-1 - TRBV7-2 TRBD1 TGTGCCAGCAGCACCCGACAGGGGGTGTCCAATGAGCAGTTCTTC CASSTRQGVSNEQFF
TRBJ2-2 - TRBV19 - TGTGCCAGTAATGGACGAGGCGGGGAGCTGTTTTTT CASNGRGGELFF
TRBJ1-2 - TRBV25-1 - TGTGCCAGCAGTGAATGGGGTGGCTACACCTTC CASSEWGGYTF
TRBJ1-1 - TRBV29-1 - TGCAGCGCAAGAGACAGTGAGAACACTGAAGCTTTCTTT CSARDSENTEAFF
TRBJ1-1 - TRBV27 - TGTGCCAGCAGTCCACCGGGACCCTTGAACACTGAAGCTTTCTTT CASSPPGPLNTEAFF
TRBJ2-1 - TRBV4-1 TRBD2 TGCGCCAGCAGCCAAGGCCCAGGAGCGGGGGAAGGTTATGAGCAGTTCTTC CASSQGPGAGEGYEQFF
TRBJ1-2 - TRBV6-5 TRBD1 TGTGCCAGCAGTTACAGGGACAGGGGAGGCTACACCTTC CASSYRDRGGYTF
TRBJ2-7 - TRBV30 - TGTGCCTGGAGGGGACGCTCCTACGAGCAGTACTTC CAWRGRSYEQYF
TRBJ1-1 - TRBV10-3 TRBD1 TGTGCCATCAGTGCGCTCGGAGGACAGGGGAACACTGAAGCTTTCTTT CAISALGGQGNTEAFF
TRBJ1-1 - TRBV30 - TGTGCCTGGAAGGGCAGTTTGAACACTGAAGCTTTCTTT CAWKGSLNTEAFF
TRBJ1-2 - TRBV30 - TGTGCCTGGAGCTCAGGCCCGGTCGGCTACACCTTC CAWSSGPVGYTF
TRBJ2-1 - TRBV29-1 TRBD1 TGCAGCGTTGTTCAGCCCCGACAGGGTGGAAGGAATGAGCAGTTCTTC CSVVQPRQGGRNEQFF
TRBJ2-3 - TRBV11-2 - TGTGCCAGCAGCCAGTCGAGCAGCACAGATACGCAGTATTTT CASSQSSSTDTQYF
TRBJ2-3 - TRBV29-1 TRBD2 TGCAGCGTGCATGGGACTAGCGGGAGCACAGATACGCAGTATTTT CSVHGTSGSTDTQYF
TRBJ1-5 - TRBV19 - TGTGCCAGTAACACCATCGGGGGGACAAGAAGTCAGCCCCAGCATTTT CASNTIGGTRSQPQHF
TRBJ2-7 - TRBV5-1 - TGCGCCAGCAGCTTGTCACAGACCCTCTCCTACGAGCAGTACTTC CASSLSQTLSYEQYF
TRBJ2-7 - TRBV9 TRBD2 TGTGCCAGCAGCGTGACTAGCGGGAGGGCCTACGAGCAGTACTTC CASSVTSGRAYEQYF
TRBJ1-1 - TRBV6-5 - TGTGCCAGCAGTTACGCCGGGACCGCTCTGGGAGCTTTCTTT CASSYAGTALGAFF
TRBJ2-2 - TRBV7-9 TRBD2 TGTGCCAGCAGCTTAATCAGCGGGGCGAACACCGGGGAGCTGTTTTTT CASSLISGANTGELFF
TRBJ2-1 - TRBV4-1 - TGCGCCAGCAGCCAAGCAGGCTATGAGCAGTTCTTC CASSQAGYEQFF
TRBJ1-1 - TRBV13 - TGTGCCAGCAGCCTCCGGTATACTGAAGCTTTCTTT CASSLRYTEAFF
TRBJ1-3 few TRBV30 - TGTGCCTGGAACAGGGTAAATGGAAACACCATATATTTT CAWNRVNGNTIYF
TRBJ1-1 once TRBV4-3 - TGCGCCAGCAGCCAAGATAGGATAAACACTGAAGCTTTCTTT CASSQDRINTEAFF
TRBJ2-7 - TRBV2 - TGTGCCAGCATGCGGGGCGAGCAGTACTTC CASMRGEQYF
TRBJ2-1 - TRBV25-1 - TGTGCCAGCAGTGATTCTTATGAGCAGTTCTTC CASSDSYEQFF
TRBJ1-2 - TRBV5-1 TRBD1 TGCGCCAGCAGCGTAGATGTTCCGGGACAGCGAGGCTACACCTTC CASSVDVPGQRGYTF
TRBJ1-3 - TRBV10-3 - TGTGCCATCAGTGAGTCCCCGGGCCCGGGCTCTGGAAACACCATATATTTT CAISESPGPGSGNTIYF
TRBJ1-4 few TRBV5-1 - TGCGCCAGCAGCCCGCAAACCACGGGAGAAAAACTGTTTTTT CASSPQTTGEKLFF
TRBJ2-3 - TRBV6-5 - TGTGCCAGCAGCTCCCGACTTGGGGGAGATACGCAGTATTTT CASSSRLGGDTQYF
TRBJ2-1 - TRBV9 TRBD2 TGTGCCAGCAGCGTAAGGGATCAGCGGGAGGGTAACAATGAGCAGTTCTTC CASSVRDQREGNNEQFF
TRBJ1-3 once TRBV7-2 TRBD1 TGTGCCAGCAGCTCGAGGGCGAGACAGGGGGTCTCCGGAAACACCATATATTTT CASSSRARQGVSGNTIYF
TRBJ1-1 - TRBV2 - TGTGCCGCGGTGGCAGGCTATTGGGGCACTGAAGCTTTCTTT CAAVAGYWGTEAFF
TRBJ2-2 - TRBV5-8 - TGTGCCAGCAGCTTGTTACAGGTCACAACGGACGGGGAGCTGTTTTTT CASSLLQVTTDGELFF
TRBJ2-2 - TRBV2 - TGTGCCAGCAGTGAAGCGCAAAGTTACGGGGAGCTGTTTTTT CASSEAQSYGELFF